Below are 5 T cell receptor beta chains sequenced from a single sample in a study of blood T cell repertoires in COVID-19. Repertoires were generated with immunoSEQ multiplex PCR, while TCRdb's copy carries only in-frame clones and drops some. The sample contains more than 200,000 clones, roughly 90% of which appear only once. The sample taken for sequencing was peripheral blood. All receptors derive from a woman aged 60 to 75 with acute or convalescent COVID-19.

V usage is TRBV14 and J usage is TRBJ1-5, with D tentatively TRBD1 (6 bases). The CDR3 is made up of 15 amino acids. Per the germline V gene, CDR1 is SGHDN and CDR2 is FVKESK. V shed 3 bases and J shed 6 bases, with 15 bases lying between them. The CDR3 loop is CASSHEKQGTQPQHF. The CDR3 bases are TGTGCCAGCAGCCACGAAAAACAGGGAACTCAGCCCCAGCATTTT.

This chain links TRBV28 with TRBJ1-2; 8 bases map to TRBD1. CDR1 MDHEN and CDR2 SYDVKM come from the germline V gene. With 4 bases clipped from V and 7 bases from J, the junction kept 11 bases outside the gene matches. CDR3 length equals 15 residues. CDR3 residues: CASSSRTGKVRGYTF. CDR3 nucleotides: TGTGCCAGCAGTTCCCGGACAGGGAAAGTTCGTGGCTACACCTTC.

V gene TRBV18 combines with J gene TRBJ1-1; 8 bases align to TRBD1. The ends lost 6 bases at V and 7 bases at J; junction bases unmatched: 7. This CDR3 spans 13 amino acids. In germline, CDR1 is KGHSH, CDR2 LQKENI. CDR3 protein: CASSLGQGLEAFF. CDR3 DNA: TGTGCCAGCTCTCTCGGACAGGGCCTTGAAGCTTTCTTT.

The V gene is TRBV4-1, the J gene TRBJ1-2, with 9 bases matching TRBD1. The V gene end was trimmed by 2 bases and the J gene end by 5 bases; junction bases not matched to a gene: 9. CDR1 MGHRA and CDR2 YSYEKL come from the germline V gene. This CDR3 is 16 amino acids long. CDR3 amino acids: CASSQTGTGMNYGYTF. The CDR3 DNA follows: TGCGCCAGCAGCCAAACCGGGACAGGGATGAATTATGGCTACACCTTC.

The rearrangement links TRBV5-1 to TRBJ2-7; a weak D match, TRBD2 (7 bases). From germline, CDR1 is SGHRS and CDR2 YFSETQ. The V and J ends lost 4 bases and 2 bases respectively, with 16 bases between them. CDR3 size: 15 residues. The CDR3 protein is CASSQGGGGPYEQYF. The CDR3 bases are TGCGCCAGCAGCCAAGGGGGGGGCGGCCCCTACGAGCAGTACTTC.